Described below is a single T cell receptor (beta chain) sequence and its context. The data were obtained in a study of T cells in Graves' hyperthyroidism and ophthalmopathy. The germline gives CDR1 SQVTM, CDR2 ANQGSEA. The CDR3 spans 14 residues. The germline V and J ends were trimmed by 6 bases and 16 bases, with 25 bases remaining between them. Orbital computed tomography, thyroid ultrasound, serum thyroxine and TRAb, and clinical symptoms together informed the diagnoses. Researchers amplified the TCR beta CDR3 regions from RNA transcripts. TCR CDR3 underwent first-round RT-PCR with the HTBI primer set. MiXCR, applied by TCRdb to the multiplex PCR reads, yields one record per CDR3 protein. The data contain approximately 640,000 distinct CDR3 sequences, approximately 42% of them singletons.

This chain uses TRBV29-1 with TRBJ2-6; perhaps D is TRBD1 or TRBD2 (5 bases each). The clonotype comes from an adult man with Graves' disease, either hyperthyroidism or ophthalmopathy (not recorded which). The sequenced sample consisted of peripheral blood or thyroid tissue (not recorded which). Written as DNA, the CDR3 is TGCAGCGTATCGGACAATCTTAACACCGGGGAGCTGACTTTC. Translating it yields CSVSDNLNTGELTF.